A selection of T cell receptor beta chains follows, all from one sample in a study of response to subunit inactivated influenza vaccine. TCRdb ran MiXCR on the RT-PCR reads and lists one entry per CDR3 protein. This table has more than 550,000 distinct CDR3 sequences, 12% appearing once. The sample consisted of PBMCs from blood, taken on the day of vaccination. The receptor set was obtained from a man in his forties or fifties who received an inactivated influenza vaccine. CDR3s include the opening cysteine and the closing phenylalanine or tryptophan. A D gene is named only where the DNA matches it firmly. Not every row has a clone size; where given, it reads once, few, many or a size class.

CDR3nt,CDR3aa,d_gene,v_gene,abundance,j_gene
TGTGCCAGCAGCCCAGGGACTAGCAGCTTCTACGAGCAGTACTTC,CASSPGTSSFYEQYF,TRBD2,TRBV7-8,.,TRBJ2-7
TGTGCCAGCAGCCCCCAGCGTTATACGCAGTATTTT,CASSPQRYTQYF,.,TRBV6-2/TRBV6-3,few,TRBJ2-3
TGTGCCAGCAGCTTAGGGGGACAGGCGGGTTGGGATGAGCAGTTCTTC,CASSLGGQAGWDEQFF,TRBD1,TRBV11-2,.,TRBJ2-1
TGTGCCAGCAGTGAAGGACAGGGTGGCCCCGGGGAGCTGTTTTTT,CASSEGQGGPGELFF,TRBD1,TRBV6-1,few,TRBJ2-2
TGCAGTGCGAAACAGGGCCCCAGCAATCAGCCCCAGCATTTT,CSAKQGPSNQPQHF,.,TRBV20-1,few,TRBJ1-5
TGTGCCAGCAGCCACGGACGGTACTATGGCTACACCTTC,CASSHGRYYGYTF,.,TRBV16,few,TRBJ1-2
TGTGCCAGCAGCCTGTCATTAAGCTCCTACAATGAGCAGTTCTTC,CASSLSLSSYNEQFF,.,TRBV14,many,TRBJ2-1
TGCAGCGTTGAAGATGGGCTAGCGGGAGGATACGAGCAGTACTTC,CSVEDGLAGGYEQYF,TRBD2,TRBV29-1,few,TRBJ2-7
TGTGCCGCCGTGGAGGGAAAATTAGCTAACTATGGCTACACCTTC,CAAVEGKLANYGYTF,.,TRBV7-9,.,TRBJ1-2
TGCGCCAGCAGCTTGCGACTAGCGACCACAGATACGCAGTATTTT,CASSLRLATTDTQYF,TRBD2,TRBV5-1,few,TRBJ2-3
TGCGCCAGCAGTTTCGGCCTAGCGGGGTCCTACGAGCAGTACTTC,CASSFGLAGSYEQYF,TRBD2,TRBV4-3,many,TRBJ2-7
TGTGCCAGCACCCCGGGGGATACTGAAGCTTTCTTT,CASTPGDTEAFF,.,TRBV7-9,few,TRBJ1-1
TGCGCCAGCAGCCAAGAAGGTGGCTTCAATGAGCAGTTCTTC,CASSQEGGFNEQFF,.,TRBV4-3,few,TRBJ2-1
TGCAGCGCTTGGGACGATAAAGTTGCCTATGGCTACACCTTC,CSAWDDKVAYGYTF,.,TRBV29-1,many,TRBJ1-2
TGCGCCAGCAGCCAGCTAGCGGGACCTTTTAATGAGCAGTTCTTC,CASSQLAGPFNEQFF,TRBD2,TRBV4-1,.,TRBJ2-1
TGTGCCAGCAGCAGGGACAGAAATAGCAATCAGCCCCAGCATTTT,CASSRDRNSNQPQHF,TRBD1,TRBV12-3/TRBV12-4,few,TRBJ1-5
TGCGGTGGGGGGATTAGGGTGGATGAGCAGTTCTTC,CGGGIRVDEQFF,.,TRBV20-1,.,TRBJ2-1
TGTGCCAGCAGTGAATTAGGTACGGGGAGCTCCTACAATGAGCAGTTCTTC,CASSELGTGSSYNEQFF,.,TRBV2,.,TRBJ2-1
TGCGCCAGCAGAACTAACGGACAGTTAGCAGGCACAGATACGCAGTATTTT,CASRTNGQLAGTDTQYF,.,TRBV5-1,.,TRBJ2-3
TGTGCCAGCAGCTCGCAGGGGTACTACGAGCAGTACTTC,CASSSQGYYEQYF,.,TRBV7-2,few,TRBJ2-7
TGTGCCAGCAGCTCCACCGGGACTACGAACAATGAGCAGTTCTTC,CASSSTGTTNNEQFF,TRBD2,TRBV7-3,.,TRBJ2-1
TGCAGCGCCCTGACCGGACTAGCGGGGGACAATGAGCAGTTCTTC,CSALTGLAGDNEQFF,TRBD2,TRBV29-1,.,TRBJ2-1
TGTGCCAGCAGTGAAATGGCCCTGACAGGGGGCCTTCCCAATGAGCAGTTCTTC,CASSEMALTGGLPNEQFF,TRBD1,TRBV25-1,.,TRBJ2-1
TGTGCCAGCAGCTCAATAAAGACAGGAGACCACTATGGCTACACCTTC,CASSSIKTGDHYGYTF,.,TRBV11-2,few,TRBJ1-2
TGCAGTGCTAGATCCATGAGCAATCAGCCCCAGCATTTT,CSARSMSNQPQHF,.,TRBV20-1,.,TRBJ1-5